The subject of this entry is one TCR beta chain. The protocol was immunoSEQ multiplex PCR, while the TCRdb copy is restricted to in-frame clones and leaves out a portion. The repertoire holds roughly 230,000 clones, with approximately 85% as singletons. The data belong to a study of blood T cell repertoires in COVID-19. At the level of the study: Whether acute or convalescent, the COVID-19 samples came from the United States, Italy and Spain.

The CDR3 covers 19 residues. Germline V gene sequence: CDR1 SGHRS, CDR2 YFSETQ. The ends lost 0 bases at V and 5 bases at J; junction bases unmatched: 18. Sequencing was done on a sample of peripheral blood. This TCR was recovered from a man between 35 and 55 years old with acute or convalescent COVID-19. The V gene is TRBV5-1, the J gene TRBJ2-5; 8 bases agree with TRBD2. The CDR3 sequence is CASSLAPTSGVTALETQYF. As DNA, the CDR3 is TGCGCCAGCAGCTTGGCCCCAACTAGCGGCGTAACCGCCTTGGAGACCCAGTACTTC.